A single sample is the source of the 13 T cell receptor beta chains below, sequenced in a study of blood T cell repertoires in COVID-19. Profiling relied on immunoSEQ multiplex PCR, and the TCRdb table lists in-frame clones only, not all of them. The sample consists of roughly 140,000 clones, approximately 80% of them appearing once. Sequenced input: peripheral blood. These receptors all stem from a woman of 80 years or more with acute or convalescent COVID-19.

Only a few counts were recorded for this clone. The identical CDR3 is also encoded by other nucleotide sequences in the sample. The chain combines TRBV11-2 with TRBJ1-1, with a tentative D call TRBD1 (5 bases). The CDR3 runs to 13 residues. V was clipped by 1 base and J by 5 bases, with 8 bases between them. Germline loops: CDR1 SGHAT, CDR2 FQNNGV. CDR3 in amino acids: CASSLGAGTEAFF. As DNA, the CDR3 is TGTGCCAGCAGCTTAGGGGCAGGGACTGAAGCTTTCTTT. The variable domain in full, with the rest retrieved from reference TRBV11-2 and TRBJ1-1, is EAGVAQSPRYKIIEKRQSVAFWCNPISGHATLYWYQQILGQGPKLLIQFQNNGVVDDSQLPKDRFSAERLKGVDSTLKIQPAKLEDSAVYLCASSLGAGTEAFFGQGTRLTVV.

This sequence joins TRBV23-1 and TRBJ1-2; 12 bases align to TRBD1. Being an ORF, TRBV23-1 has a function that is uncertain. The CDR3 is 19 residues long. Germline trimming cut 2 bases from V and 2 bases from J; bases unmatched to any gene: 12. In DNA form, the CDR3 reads TGCGCCAGCAGTCAACCAAGGTGGGGGGACAGGGGGCACAACTATGGCTACACCTTC. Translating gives CASSQPRWGDRGHNYGYTF.

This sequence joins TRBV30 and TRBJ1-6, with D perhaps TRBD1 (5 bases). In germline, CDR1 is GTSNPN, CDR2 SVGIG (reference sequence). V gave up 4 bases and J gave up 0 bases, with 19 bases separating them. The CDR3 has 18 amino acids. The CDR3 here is CAWNTPRESSSYNSPLHF. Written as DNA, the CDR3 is TGTGCCTGGAACACCCCCAGGGAATCGAGCTCCTATAATTCACCCCTCCACTTT.

CDR3 sequence reads: CASSQDQAGELFF. The CDR3 DNA reads TGTGCCAGCAGCCAAGATCAGGCTGGGGAGCTGTTTTTT. This sequence joins TRBV14 and TRBJ2-2, with D unclear. From germline, CDR1 is SGHDN and CDR2 FVKESK. V was shortened by 0 bases and J by 8 bases, with 7 bases between the two germline ends. This CDR3 has 13 residues.

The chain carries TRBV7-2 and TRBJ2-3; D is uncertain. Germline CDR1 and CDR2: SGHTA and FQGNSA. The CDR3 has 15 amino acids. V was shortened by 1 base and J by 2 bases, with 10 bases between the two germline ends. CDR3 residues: CASSLGGRPTDTQYF. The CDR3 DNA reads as TGTGCCAGCAGCTTAGGAGGCCGACCCACAGATACGCAGTATTTT.

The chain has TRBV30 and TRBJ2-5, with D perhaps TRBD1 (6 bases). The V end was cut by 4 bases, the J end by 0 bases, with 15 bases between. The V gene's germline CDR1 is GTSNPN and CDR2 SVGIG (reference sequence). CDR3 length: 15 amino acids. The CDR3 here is CAWNFRTAYQETQYF. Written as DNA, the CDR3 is TGTGCCTGGAATTTTCGGACAGCCTACCAAGAGACCCAGTACTTC.

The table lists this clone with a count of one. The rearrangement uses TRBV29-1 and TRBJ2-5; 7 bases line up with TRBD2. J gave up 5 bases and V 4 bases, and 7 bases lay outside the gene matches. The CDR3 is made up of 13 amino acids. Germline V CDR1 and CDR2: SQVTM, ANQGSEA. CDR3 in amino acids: CSVGGRGGETQYF. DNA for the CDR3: TGCAGCGTTGGGGGGAGGGGAGGGGAGACCCAGTACTTC.

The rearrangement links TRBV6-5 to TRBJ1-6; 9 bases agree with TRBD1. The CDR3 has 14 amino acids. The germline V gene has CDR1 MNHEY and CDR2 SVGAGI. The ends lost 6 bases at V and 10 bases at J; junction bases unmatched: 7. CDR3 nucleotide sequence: TGTGCCAGCAGAAAACAGGGGGCTTTGTCACCCCTCCACTTT. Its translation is CASRKQGALSPLHF.

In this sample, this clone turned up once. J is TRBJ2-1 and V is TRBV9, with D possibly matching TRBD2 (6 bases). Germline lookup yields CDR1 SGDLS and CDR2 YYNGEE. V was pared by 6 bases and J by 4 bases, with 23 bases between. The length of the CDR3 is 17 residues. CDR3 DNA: TGTGCCAGCATCTCACCACCTGGGGCGGACTATTACAATGAGCAGTTCTTC. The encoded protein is CASISPPGADYYNEQFF. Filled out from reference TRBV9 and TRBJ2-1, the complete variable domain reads DSGVTQTPKHLITATGQRVTLRCSPRSGDLSVYWYQQSLDQGLQFLIQYYNGEERAKGNILERFSAQQFPDLHSELNLSSLELGDSALYFCASISPPGADYYNEQFFGPGTRLTVL.

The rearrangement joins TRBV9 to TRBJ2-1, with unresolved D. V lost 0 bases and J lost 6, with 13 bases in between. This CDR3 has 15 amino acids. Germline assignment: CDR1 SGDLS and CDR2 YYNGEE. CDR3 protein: CASSVDVAQFNEQFF. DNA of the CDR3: TGTGCCAGCAGCGTAGACGTAGCCCAGTTCAATGAGCAGTTCTTC.

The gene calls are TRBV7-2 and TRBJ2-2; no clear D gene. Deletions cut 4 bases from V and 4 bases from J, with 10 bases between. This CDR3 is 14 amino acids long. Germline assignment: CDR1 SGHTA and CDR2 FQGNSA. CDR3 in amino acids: CASSSSPFTGELFF. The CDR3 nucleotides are TGTGCCAGCAGCTCCTCCCCCTTCACCGGGGAGCTGTTTTTT.

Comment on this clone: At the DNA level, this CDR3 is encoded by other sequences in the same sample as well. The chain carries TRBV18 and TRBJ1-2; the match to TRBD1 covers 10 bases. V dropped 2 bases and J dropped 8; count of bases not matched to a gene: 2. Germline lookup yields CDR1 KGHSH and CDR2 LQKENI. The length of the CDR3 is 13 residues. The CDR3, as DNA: TGTGCCAGCTCACCAGGGACAGGGGAAGGCTACACCTTC. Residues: CASSPGTGEGYTF.

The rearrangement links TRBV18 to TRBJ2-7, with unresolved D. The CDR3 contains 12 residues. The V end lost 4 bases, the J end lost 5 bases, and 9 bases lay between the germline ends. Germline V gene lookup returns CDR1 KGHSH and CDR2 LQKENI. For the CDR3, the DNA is TGTGCCAGCTCACAATCGGTTCACGAGCAGTACTTC. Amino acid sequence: CASSQSVHEQYF.